This T cell receptor beta chain was identified in a study of monozygotic twins with inflammatory bowel disease. Findings and caveats of the study: Twin concordance left repertoire similarity unchanged, with limited power a possible explanation for this lack of difference.

Notes on this clonotype: Its antigen is unidentified.

The cDNA of both the TCRalpha and TCRbeta chains was subjected to two nested PCRs of approximately 16 and 9 cycles. TCRdb re-called the 5' RACE reads and shows each CDR3 protein once, DNA omitted. This sample's table has about 170,000 distinct CDR3 sequences. Germline V gene data show CDR1 as DFQATT and CDR2 as SNEGSKA (reference sequence). There are 17 residues in the CDR3. The origin of this receptor is a human donor with ulcerative colitis or Crohn's disease, or a healthy co-twin of an affected twin (not recorded which). V is TRBV20-1 and J is TRBJ2-5; the TCRdb D gene call, TRBD2, has no DNA to confirm it. The sequenced sample was blood. CDR3 in amino acids: CSATLPGTSFFGETQYF.